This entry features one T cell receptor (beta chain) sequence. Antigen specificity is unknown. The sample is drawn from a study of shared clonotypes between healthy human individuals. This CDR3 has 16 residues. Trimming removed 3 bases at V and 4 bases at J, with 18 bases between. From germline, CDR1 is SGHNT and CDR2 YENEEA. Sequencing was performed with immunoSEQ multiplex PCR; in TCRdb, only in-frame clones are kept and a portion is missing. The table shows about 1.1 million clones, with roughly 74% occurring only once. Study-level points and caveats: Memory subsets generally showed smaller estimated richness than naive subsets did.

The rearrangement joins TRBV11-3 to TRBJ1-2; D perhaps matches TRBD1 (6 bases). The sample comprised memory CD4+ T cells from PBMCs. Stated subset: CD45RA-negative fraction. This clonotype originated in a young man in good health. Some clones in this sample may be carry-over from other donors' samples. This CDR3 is CASSLRGMGRGYGYTF. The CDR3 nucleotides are TGTGCCAGCAGCTTGAGAGGGATGGGCAGGGGCTATGGCTACACCTTC.